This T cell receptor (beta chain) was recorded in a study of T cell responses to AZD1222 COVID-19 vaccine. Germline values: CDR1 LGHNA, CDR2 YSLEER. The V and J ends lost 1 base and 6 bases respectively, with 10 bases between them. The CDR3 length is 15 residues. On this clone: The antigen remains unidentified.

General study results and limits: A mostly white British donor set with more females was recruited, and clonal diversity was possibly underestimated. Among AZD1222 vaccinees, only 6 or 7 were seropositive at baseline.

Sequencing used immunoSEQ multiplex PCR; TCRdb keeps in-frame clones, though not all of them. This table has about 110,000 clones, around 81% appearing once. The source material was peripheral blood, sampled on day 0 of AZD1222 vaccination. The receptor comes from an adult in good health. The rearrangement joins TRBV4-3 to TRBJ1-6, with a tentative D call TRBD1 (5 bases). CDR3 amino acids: CASSQADRTNSPLHF. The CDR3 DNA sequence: TGCGCCAGCAGCCAAGCCGACAGAACTAATTCACCCCTCCACTTT.